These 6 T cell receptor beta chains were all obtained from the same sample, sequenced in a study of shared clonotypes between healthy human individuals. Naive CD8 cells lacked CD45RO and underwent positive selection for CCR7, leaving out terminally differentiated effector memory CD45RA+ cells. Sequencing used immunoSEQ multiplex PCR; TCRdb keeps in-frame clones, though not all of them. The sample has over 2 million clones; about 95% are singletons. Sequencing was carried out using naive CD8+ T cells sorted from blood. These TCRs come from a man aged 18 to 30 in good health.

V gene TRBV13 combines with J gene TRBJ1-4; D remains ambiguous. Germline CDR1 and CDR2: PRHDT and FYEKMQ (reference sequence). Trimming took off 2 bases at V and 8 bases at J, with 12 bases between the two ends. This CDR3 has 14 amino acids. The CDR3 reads CASSLSVSGEKLFF. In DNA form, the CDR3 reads TGTGCCAGCAGCTTAAGTGTAAGCGGCGAAAAACTGTTTTTT.

The CDR3 DNA follows: TGTGCCAGCAGGATACAGGGAGGTGATGAAAAACTGTTTTTT. It codes for CASRIQGGDEKLFF. The genes are TRBV6-5 and TRBJ1-4; D is possibly TRBD1 (6 bases). With 6 bases removed from V and 6 bases from J, the gap between germline ends came to 14 bases. Germline V CDR1 and CDR2: MNHEY, SVGAGI. The CDR3 runs to 14 residues.

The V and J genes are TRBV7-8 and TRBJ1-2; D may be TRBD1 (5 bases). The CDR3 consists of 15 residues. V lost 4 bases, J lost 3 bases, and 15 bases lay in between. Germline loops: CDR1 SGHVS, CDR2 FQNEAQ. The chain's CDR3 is CASSSTEGRDYGYTF. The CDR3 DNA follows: TGTGCCAGCAGCTCTACCGAGGGGCGAGACTATGGCTACACCTTC.

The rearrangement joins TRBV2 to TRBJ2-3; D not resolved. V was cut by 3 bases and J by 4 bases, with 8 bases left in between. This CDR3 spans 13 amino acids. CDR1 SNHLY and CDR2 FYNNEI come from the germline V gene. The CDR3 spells CASSEVEPDTQYF. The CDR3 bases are TGTGCCAGCAGTGAGGTGGAGCCAGATACGCAGTATTTT. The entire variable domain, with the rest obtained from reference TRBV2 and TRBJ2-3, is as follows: EPEVTQTPSHQVTQMGQEVILRCVPISNHLYFYWYRQILGQKVEFLVSFYNNEISEKSEIFDDQFSVERPDGSNFTLKIRSTKLEDSAMYFCASSEVEPDTQYFGPGTRLTVL.

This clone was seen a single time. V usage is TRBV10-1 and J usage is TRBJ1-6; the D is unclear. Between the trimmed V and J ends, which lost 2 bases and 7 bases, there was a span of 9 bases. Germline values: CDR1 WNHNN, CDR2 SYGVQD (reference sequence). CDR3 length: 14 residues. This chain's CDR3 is CASSEDTFNSPLHF. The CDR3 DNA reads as TGCGCCAGCAGTGAGGACACTTTCAATTCACCCCTCCACTTT.

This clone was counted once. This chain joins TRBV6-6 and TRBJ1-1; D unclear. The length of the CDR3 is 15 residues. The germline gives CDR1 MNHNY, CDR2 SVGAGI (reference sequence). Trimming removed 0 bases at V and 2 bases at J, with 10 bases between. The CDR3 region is CASSYSLDGNTEAFF. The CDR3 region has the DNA TGTGCCAGCAGTTACTCTCTGGACGGAAACACTGAAGCTTTCTTT.